The 9 T cell receptor beta chains below come from one sample, sequenced in a study of memory CD4+ T cells and cytomegalovirus serostatus. Single viable CD3+CD4+CD8-CD45RO+ cells were sorted as the memory CD4+ T cells. Data came from immunoSEQ multiplex PCR; TCRdb stores just in-frame clones and leaves some out. The data contain around 53,000 clones, around 82% of them singletons. Sequencing used memory CD4+ T cells from blood. These receptors all come from an adult in good health and CMV-seropositive.

The rearrangement links TRBV2 to TRBJ2-5; D is undetermined. The CDR3 sequence is 13 residues long. Germline-derived CDR1 and CDR2 are SNHLY and FYNNEI. The ends were cut back, 7 bases at V and 1 base at J, with 10 bases in the middle. The CDR3 nucleotides are TGTGCCAGCAACCGACGGCCCCAAGAGACCCAGTACTTC. Encoded protein: CASNRRPQETQYF.

The chain recombines TRBV4-3 with TRBJ2-5, with D tentatively TRBD2 (5 bases). Germline CDR1 and CDR2: LGHNA and YSLEER. The length of the CDR3 is 14 residues. The ends were cut back, 0 bases at V and 4 bases at J, with 9 bases in the middle. The CDR3 protein is CASSQESGGETQYF. Written as DNA, the CDR3 is TGCGCCAGCAGCCAAGAAAGCGGTGGAGAGACCCAGTACTTC.

The chain carries TRBV5-4 and TRBJ2-7; no firm D call. CDR3 size: 13 residues. Germline V lookup: CDR1 SGHNT, CDR2 YYREEE (reference sequence). V shed 4 bases and J shed 6 bases, with 14 bases lying between them. DNA for the CDR3: TGTGCCAGCAGCGTGGGATCCCTTGGCGAGCAGTACTTC. It specifies CASSVGSLGEQYF.

This clone appeared a single time. The V call is TRBV18, the J call TRBJ2-7; 8 bases map to TRBD1. CDR3 length equals 13 residues. J lost 5 bases, V lost 4 bases, and 4 bases had no gene match. Germline V lookup: CDR1 KGHSH, CDR2 LQKENI. CDR3 loop: CASSLVQGDEQYF. The CDR3 bases are TGTGCCAGCTCACTCGTACAGGGGGACGAGCAGTACTTC.

This clone was counted once. The chain is built from TRBV28 and TRBJ1-1; weak D call: TRBD1 (6 bases). This CDR3 has 15 amino acids. Germline CDR1 is MDHEN and CDR2 is SYDVKM. V lost 7 bases, J lost 6 bases, and 21 bases lay in between. Here the CDR3 reads CASTTGTPLEPEAFF. The CDR3 DNA reads as TGTGCCAGCACAACCGGGACACCCCTAGAACCTGAAGCTTTCTTT.

This chain links TRBV19 with TRBJ2-3, with 10 positions matching TRBD2. V shed 9 bases and J 4 bases; nucleotides not matched to a gene: 10. The CDR3 runs to 15 residues. CDR1 and CDR2 from the germline V gene are LNHDA and SQIVND (reference sequence). CDR3 in amino acids: CASRSSGRLPDTQYF. DNA for the CDR3: TGTGCCAGCAGGTCTAGCGGGAGACTTCCAGATACGCAGTATTTT.

V and J are TRBV11-2 and TRBJ2-7, with 10 bases that match TRBD1. V dropped 5 bases and J dropped 3; count of bases not matched to a gene: 7. Per the germline V gene, CDR1 is SGHAT and CDR2 is FQNNGV. The CDR3 length is 15 residues. CDR3 in amino acids: CASSARDRGIYEQYF. CDR3 nucleotide sequence: TGTGCCAGCAGCGCCCGGGACAGGGGTATCTACGAGCAGTACTTC.

This clone was observed a handful of times. The chain has TRBV6-5 and TRBJ1-4; D remains unclear. The V gene lost 2 bases and the J gene lost 3 bases, with 4 bases spanning the gap. Per the germline V gene, CDR1 is MNHEY and CDR2 is SVGAGI. The CDR3 contains 13 residues. The CDR3 region is CASSYRANEKLFF. The CDR3 nucleotides read TGTGCCAGCAGTTACAGGGCTAATGAAAAACTGTTTTTT.

The V and J genes are TRBV18 and TRBJ1-2; D is unclear. The V end lost 1 base, the J end lost 2 bases, and 8 bases lay between the germline ends. The CDR3 covers 14 residues. The germline V gene encodes CDR1 KGHSH and CDR2 LQKENI. The CDR3 here is CASSPRNTNYGYTF. The CDR3, as DNA: TGTGCCAGCTCACCACGGAACACAAACTATGGCTACACCTTC.